The subject of this entry is one TCR beta chain. The sample belongs to a study of cytomegalovirus exposure and HLA in healthy donors. The V segment lost 3 bases and the J segment 7 bases; nucleotides outside the gene matches: 15. Germline V gives CDR1 KGHSH, CDR2 LQKENI. The CDR3 covers 16 residues. The PCR employed 60 Vbeta primers together with 13 Jbeta primers. TCRdb keeps only in-frame clones here, not all; method: immunoSEQ multiplex PCR. The data hold 150,000 or so clones, with roughly 80% observed a single time. The chain is built from TRBV18 and TRBJ2-7, with 7 bases identical to TRBD2. The sample was PBMCs. The sequence was obtained from a man younger than 35 in good health and CMV-seropositive. Written as DNA, the CDR3 is TGTGCCAGCTCACCGTCGGGGGAGGGACCGGCGGGGGAGCAGTACTTC. Amino acid sequence: CASSPSGEGPAGEQYF.